Below are 4 T cell receptor beta chains sequenced from a single sample in a study of T cell clonotyping in hematopoietic cell transplantation. The assay was immunoSEQ multiplex PCR, and TCRdb's table has in-frame clones only and misses some. The table shows approximately 70,000 clones, with about 93% occurring only once. Sequenced: peripheral blood mononuclear cells. These receptors were taken from a man aged 50-59 years in good health. Some clones in this sample may be carry-over from other donors' samples.

The V call is TRBV28, the J call TRBJ1-2; the match to TRBD1 covers 9 bases. The J segment lost 3 bases and the V segment lost 6 bases, leaving 5 bases of the junction unmatched. This CDR3 comprises 14 residues. In germline, CDR1 is MDHEN, CDR2 SYDVKM. The CDR3: CASSKTGGDYGYTF. The CDR3 coding sequence is TGTGCCAGCAGCAAGACAGGGGGAGACTATGGCTACACCTTC.

The chain has TRBV6-5 and TRBJ2-2, with a possible D match to TRBD1 (6 bases). Looked up from germline, CDR1 is MNHEY and CDR2 is SVGAGI. V dropped 4 bases and J dropped 4 bases, with 13 bases sitting between them. The CDR3 is 15 amino acids. The CDR3: CASSWDTVSTGELFF. The CDR3 DNA follows: TGTGCCAGCAGTTGGGACACTGTATCCACCGGGGAGCTGTTTTTT.

This chain links TRBV11-2 with TRBJ1-5; possible D gene TRBD1, 5 bases. The CDR3 spans 15 residues. Trimming removed 5 bases at V and 3 bases at J, with 14 bases between. Germline-derived CDR1 and CDR2 are SGHAT and FQNNGV. The CDR3 DNA follows: TGTGCCAGCAGCCTCGAGCTGGGGGACAATCAGCCCCAGCATTTT. Translated: CASSLELGDNQPQHF.

V is TRBV2 and J is TRBJ2-1; TRBD2 matches 7 bases. This CDR3 is built from 16 residues. After removal of 5 bases from V and 4 bases from J, the junction contained 11 bases not matched to a gene. CDR1 is SNHLY and CDR2 is FYNNEI in the germline V gene. The CDR3 here is CASSPQSGNRYNEQFF. CDR3 DNA: TGTGCCAGCAGTCCACAGAGCGGGAATCGGTACAATGAGCAGTTCTTC.